The clone carrying this TCR beta chain has more than one count but fewer than ten. CDR3 size: 17 residues. With V trimmed by 4 bases and J by 3 bases, 14 bases remained unmatched. Germline lookup yields CDR1 SGHDT and CDR2 YYEEEE. Those who donated were healthy HIV-negative adults, with no recent acute infections or vaccinations reported. The data were taken from a study of shared clonotypes between healthy human individuals. The deep-level immunoSEQ assay was used. Assay: immunoSEQ multiplex PCR; the TCRdb copy retains only in-frame clones and omits some. The sample yields hundreds of thousands of clones, about 85% seen once.

The source is a woman between 40 and 50 years old in good health. Some clones in this sample may be carry-over from other donors' samples. The chain is built from TRBV5-6 and TRBJ2-7; 9 positions agree with TRBD1. Sequencing was carried out using PBMCs. In DNA form, the CDR3 reads TGTGCCAGCAGCCAAAACCCCGGGACAGGGTGGGACTACGAGCAGTACTTC. This translates into CASSQNPGTGWDYEQYF.